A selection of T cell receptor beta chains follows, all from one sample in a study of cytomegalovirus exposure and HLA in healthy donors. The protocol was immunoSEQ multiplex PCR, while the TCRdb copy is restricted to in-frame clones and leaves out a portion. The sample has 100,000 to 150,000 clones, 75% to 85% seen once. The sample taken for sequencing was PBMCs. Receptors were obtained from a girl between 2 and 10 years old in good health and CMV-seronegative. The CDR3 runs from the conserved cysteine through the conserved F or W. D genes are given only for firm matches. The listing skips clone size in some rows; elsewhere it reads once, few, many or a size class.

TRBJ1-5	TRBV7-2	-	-	TGTGCCAGCGGGACTCAGGTCTCTGGTAATCAGCCCCAGCATTTT	CASGTQVSGNQPQHF
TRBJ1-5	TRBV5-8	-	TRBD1	TGTGCCAGCAGCTTCGGACAGGGGGCAAATCAGCCCCAGCATTTT	CASSFGQGANQPQHF
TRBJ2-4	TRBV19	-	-	TGTGCCAGTAGTGCCCGGACAGACATTCAGTACTTC	CASSARTDIQYF
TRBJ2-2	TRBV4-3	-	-	TGCGCCAGCAGCCAAGATAGAGCCGGGGAGCTGTTTTTT	CASSQDRAGELFF
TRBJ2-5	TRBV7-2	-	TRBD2	TGTGCCAGCAGCTTAGCGACTAGCGGGGGGGTAGAGACCCAGTACTTC	CASSLATSGGVETQYF
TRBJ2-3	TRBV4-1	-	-	TGCGCCAGCAGCCAAGTTCACGGGAGTAGTAGAGATACGCAGTATTTT	CASSQVHGSSRDTQYF
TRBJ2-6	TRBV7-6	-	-	TGTGCCAGCAGCTTAGATAGGGCCAACGTCCTGACTTTC	CASSLDRANVLTF
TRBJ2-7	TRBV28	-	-	TGTGCCAGCAGTTTTATCATCGGGCAGGCGGACTTCTACGAGCAGTACTTC	CASSFIIGQADFYEQYF
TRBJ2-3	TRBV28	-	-	TGTGCCAGCCTCGCCATTGGCGGGACCACAGATACGCAGTATTTT	CASLAIGGTTDTQYF
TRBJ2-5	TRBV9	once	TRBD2	TGTGCCAGCAGCGTGCTGACTAGCGGGCCACAAGAGACCCAGTACTTC	CASSVLTSGPQETQYF
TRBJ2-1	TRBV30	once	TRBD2	TGTGCCTGGACATATAGCGGGAGAGGGTGGGGCAATGAGCAGTTCTTC	CAWTYSGRGWGNEQFF
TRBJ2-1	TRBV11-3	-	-	TGTGCCAGCAGTTCAGGGAGGATCAATGAGCAGTTCTTC	CASSSGRINEQFF
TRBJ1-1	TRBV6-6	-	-	TGTGCCAGCAGCACGGTGGGGAAGGGGCAGAACACTGAAGCTTTCTTT	CASSTVGKGQNTEAFF
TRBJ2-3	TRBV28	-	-	TGTGCCAGCAGTTTATCTTCTGCAGGCACAGATACGCAGTATTTT	CASSLSSAGTDTQYF
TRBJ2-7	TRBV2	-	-	TGTGCCAGCTTGGGGCGGGACGACTACGAGCAGTACTTC	CASLGRDDYEQYF
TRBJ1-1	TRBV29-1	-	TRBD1	TGCAGCGTTGAGGAGGACAGGGGGCCTCAGGCGGCTTTCTTT	CSVEEDRGPQAAFF
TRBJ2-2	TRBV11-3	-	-	TGTGCCAGCAGCTTAGACCCGACCGGGGAGCTGTTTTTT	CASSLDPTGELFF
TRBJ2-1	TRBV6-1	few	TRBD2	TGTGCCAGCAGTGAACCCAATGCCCCGGGGGAGGGTGAGCAGTTCTTC	CASSEPNAPGEGEQFF
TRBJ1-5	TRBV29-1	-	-	TGCAGCGTTGCTTGGGACAATAGCAATCAGCCCCAGCATTTT	CSVAWDNSNQPQHF
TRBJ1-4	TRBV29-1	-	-	TGCAGCGTTGTTAGGGAGGATGAAAAACTGTTTTTT	CSVVREDEKLFF
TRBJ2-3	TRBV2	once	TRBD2	TGTGCCAGCAGTGAACGCCCAGCGGGGTCAGATACGCAGTATTTT	CASSERPAGSDTQYF
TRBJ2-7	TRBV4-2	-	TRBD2	TGTGCCAGCAGCCCCGTAGTTAGCGGGGACGAGCAGTACTTC	CASSPVVSGDEQYF
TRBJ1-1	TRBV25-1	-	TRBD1	TGTGCCAGCAGTGAGGACCCAGGGGGCGATGGTTTTCAAGCTTTCTTT	CASSEDPGGDGFQAFF
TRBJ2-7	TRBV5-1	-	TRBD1	TGCGCCAGCAGCTTGGCGGGACAGGGTTCCTACGAGCAGTACTTC	CASSLAGQGSYEQYF
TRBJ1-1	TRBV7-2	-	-	TGTGCCAGCAGCTTAGGGGGCCAGAACACTGAAGCTTTCTTT	CASSLGGQNTEAFF
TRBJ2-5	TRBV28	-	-	TGTGCCAGCAGGACGACAGGCCCATTCCAGTACTTC	CASRTTGPFQYF
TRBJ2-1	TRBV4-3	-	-	TGCGCCAGCAGCCAAGATCTTGGGGTAGCGCGGGTTAGCTCCTACAATGAGCAGTTCTTC	CASSQDLGVARVSSYNEQFF
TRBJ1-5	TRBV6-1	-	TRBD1	TGTGCCAGCAGCAATGACAGGGTAAATCAGCCCCAGCATTTT	CASSNDRVNQPQHF
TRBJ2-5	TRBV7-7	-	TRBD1	TGTGCCAGCAGCTCGGACAGGGGTGGGGAGACCCAGTACTTC	CASSSDRGGETQYF
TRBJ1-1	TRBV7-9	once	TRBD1	TGTGCCAGCAGCTCGACAGGGGGCGCGAACACTGAAGCTTTCTTT	CASSSTGGANTEAFF
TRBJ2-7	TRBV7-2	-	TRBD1	TGTGCCAGCAGCTCCGGTCCGGGACAGGGGTCACAGCGGGCCTACGAGCAGTACTTC	CASSSGPGQGSQRAYEQYF
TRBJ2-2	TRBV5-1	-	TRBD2	TGCGCCAGCAGCTTGGGGACTAGCGGCACCGGGGAGCTGTTTTTT	CASSLGTSGTGELFF
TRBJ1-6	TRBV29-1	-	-	TGCAGCGTACCGGGGACCGGGACAAATTCACCCCTCCACTTT	CSVPGTGTNSPLHF
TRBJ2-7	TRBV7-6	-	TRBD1	TGTGCCAGCAGCCAACAGGGGAGCGAGCAGTACTTC	CASSQQGSEQYF
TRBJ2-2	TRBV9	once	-	TGTGCCAGCAGCGTAACAGGGAGATTCGGGGAGCTGTTTTTT	CASSVTGRFGELFF
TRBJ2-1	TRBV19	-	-	TGTGCCAGTAGTATAGACCTAGAACCAACATCTTACAATGAGCAGTTCTTC	CASSIDLEPTSYNEQFF
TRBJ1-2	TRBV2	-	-	TGTGCCAGCAGTTCAGACCCCAACAGGGCGAAGAGTGGCTACACCTTC	CASSSDPNRAKSGYTF
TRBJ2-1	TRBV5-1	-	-	TGCGCCAGCAGCCGGGGGTCCGGGACCCCCTCCCATGTTGAGCAGTTCTTC	CASSRGSGTPSHVEQFF
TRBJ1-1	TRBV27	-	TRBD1	TGTGCCAGCAGTTCCCGACAGGGGTTCGAAGCTTTCTTT	CASSSRQGFEAFF
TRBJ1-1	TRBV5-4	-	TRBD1	TGTGCCAGCAGCCCGACAGGGAGGAAGTCGGGCACTGAAGCTTTCTTT	CASSPTGRKSGTEAFF
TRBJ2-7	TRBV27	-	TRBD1	TGTGCCAGCTCTATTTATCGGAACAGGGGCACCTACGAGCAGTACTTC	CASSIYRNRGTYEQYF
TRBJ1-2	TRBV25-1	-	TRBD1	TGTGCCAGCAGTGACAAGACAGGGATCTATGGCTACACCTTC	CASSDKTGIYGYTF